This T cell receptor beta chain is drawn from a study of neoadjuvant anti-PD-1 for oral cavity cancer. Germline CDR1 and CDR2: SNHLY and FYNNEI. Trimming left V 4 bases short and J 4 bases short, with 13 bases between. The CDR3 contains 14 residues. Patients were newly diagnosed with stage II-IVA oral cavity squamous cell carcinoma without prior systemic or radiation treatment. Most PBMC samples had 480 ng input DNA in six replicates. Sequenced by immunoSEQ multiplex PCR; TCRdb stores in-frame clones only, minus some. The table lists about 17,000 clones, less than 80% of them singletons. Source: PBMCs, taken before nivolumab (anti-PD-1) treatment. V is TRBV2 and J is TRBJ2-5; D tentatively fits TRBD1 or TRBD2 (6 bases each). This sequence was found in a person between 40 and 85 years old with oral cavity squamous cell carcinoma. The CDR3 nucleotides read TGTGCCAGCAGTGCTGGAGGGGGGACAGAGACCCAGTACTTC. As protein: CASSAGGGTETQYF.